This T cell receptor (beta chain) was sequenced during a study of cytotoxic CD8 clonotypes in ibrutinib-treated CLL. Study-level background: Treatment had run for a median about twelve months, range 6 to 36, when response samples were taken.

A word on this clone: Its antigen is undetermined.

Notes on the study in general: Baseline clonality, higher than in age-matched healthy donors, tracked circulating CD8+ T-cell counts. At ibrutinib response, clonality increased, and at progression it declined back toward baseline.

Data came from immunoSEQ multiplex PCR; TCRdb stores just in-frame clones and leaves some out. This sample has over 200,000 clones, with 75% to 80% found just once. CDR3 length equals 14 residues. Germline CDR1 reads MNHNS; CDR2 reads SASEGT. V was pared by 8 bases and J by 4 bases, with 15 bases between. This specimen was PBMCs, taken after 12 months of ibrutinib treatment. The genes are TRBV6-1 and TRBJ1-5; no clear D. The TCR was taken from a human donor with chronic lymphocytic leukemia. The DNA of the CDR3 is TGTGCCAGCCTCGAACAGCTTGGTAATCAGCCCCAGCATTTT. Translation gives CASLEQLGNQPQHF.